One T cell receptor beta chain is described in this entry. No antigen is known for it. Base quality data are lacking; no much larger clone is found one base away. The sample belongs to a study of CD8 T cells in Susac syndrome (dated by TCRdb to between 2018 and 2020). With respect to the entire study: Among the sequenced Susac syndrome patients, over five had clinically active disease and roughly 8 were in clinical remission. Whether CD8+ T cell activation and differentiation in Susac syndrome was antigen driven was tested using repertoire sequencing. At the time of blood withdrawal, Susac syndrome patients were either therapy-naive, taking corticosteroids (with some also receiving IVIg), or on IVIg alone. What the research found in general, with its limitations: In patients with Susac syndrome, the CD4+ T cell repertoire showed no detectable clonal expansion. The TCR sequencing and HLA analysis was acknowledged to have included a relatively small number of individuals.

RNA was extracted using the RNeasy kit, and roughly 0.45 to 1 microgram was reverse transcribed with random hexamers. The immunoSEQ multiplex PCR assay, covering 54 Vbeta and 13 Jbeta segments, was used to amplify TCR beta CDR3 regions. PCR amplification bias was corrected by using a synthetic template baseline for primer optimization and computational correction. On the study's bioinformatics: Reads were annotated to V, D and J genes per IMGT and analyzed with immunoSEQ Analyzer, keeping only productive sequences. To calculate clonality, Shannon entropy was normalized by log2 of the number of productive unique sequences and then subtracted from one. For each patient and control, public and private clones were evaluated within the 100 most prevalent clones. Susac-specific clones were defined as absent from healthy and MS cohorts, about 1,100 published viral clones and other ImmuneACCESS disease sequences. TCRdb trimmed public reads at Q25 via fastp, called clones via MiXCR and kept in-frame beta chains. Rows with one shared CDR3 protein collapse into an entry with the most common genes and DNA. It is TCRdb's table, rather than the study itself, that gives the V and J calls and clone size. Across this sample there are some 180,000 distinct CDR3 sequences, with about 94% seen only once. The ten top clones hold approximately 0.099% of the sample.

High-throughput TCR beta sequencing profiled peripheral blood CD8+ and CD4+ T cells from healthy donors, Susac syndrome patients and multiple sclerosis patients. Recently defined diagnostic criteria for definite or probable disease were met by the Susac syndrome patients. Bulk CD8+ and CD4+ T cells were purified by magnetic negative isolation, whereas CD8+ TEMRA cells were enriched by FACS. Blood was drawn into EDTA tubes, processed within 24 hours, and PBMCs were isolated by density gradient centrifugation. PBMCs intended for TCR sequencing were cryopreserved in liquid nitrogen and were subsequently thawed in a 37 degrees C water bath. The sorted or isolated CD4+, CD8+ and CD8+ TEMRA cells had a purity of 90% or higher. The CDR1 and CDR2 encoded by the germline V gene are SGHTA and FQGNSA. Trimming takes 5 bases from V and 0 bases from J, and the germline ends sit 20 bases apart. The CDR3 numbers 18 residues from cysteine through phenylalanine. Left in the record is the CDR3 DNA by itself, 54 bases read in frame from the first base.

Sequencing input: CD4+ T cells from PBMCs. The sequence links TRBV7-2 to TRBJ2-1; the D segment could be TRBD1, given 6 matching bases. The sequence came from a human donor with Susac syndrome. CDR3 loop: CASSPGTGQSSSYNEQFF. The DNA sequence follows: TGTGCCAGCAGCCCTGGTACAGGACAGTCGAGCTCCTACAATGAGCAGTTCTTC.